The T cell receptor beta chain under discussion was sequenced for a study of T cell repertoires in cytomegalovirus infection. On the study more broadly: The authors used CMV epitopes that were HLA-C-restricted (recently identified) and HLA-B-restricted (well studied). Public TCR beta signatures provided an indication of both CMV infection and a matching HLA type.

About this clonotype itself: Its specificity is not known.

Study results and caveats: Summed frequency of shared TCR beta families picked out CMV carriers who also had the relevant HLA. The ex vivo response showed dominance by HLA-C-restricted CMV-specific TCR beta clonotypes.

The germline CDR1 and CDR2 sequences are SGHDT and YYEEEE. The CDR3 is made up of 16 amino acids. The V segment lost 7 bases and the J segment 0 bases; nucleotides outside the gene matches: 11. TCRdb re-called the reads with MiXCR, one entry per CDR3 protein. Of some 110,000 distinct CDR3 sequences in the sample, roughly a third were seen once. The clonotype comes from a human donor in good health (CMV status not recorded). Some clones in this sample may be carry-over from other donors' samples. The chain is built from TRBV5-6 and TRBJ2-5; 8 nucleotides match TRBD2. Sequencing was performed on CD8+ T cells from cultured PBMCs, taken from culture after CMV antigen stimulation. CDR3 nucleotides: TGTGCCAGCTATATGAGGACTAGCCCGTACCAAGAGACCCAGTACTTC. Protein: CASYMRTSPYQETQYF. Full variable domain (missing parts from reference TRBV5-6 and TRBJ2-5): DAGVTQSPTHLIKTRGQQVTLRCSPKSGHDTVSWYQQALGQGPQFIFQYYEEEERQRGNFPDRFSGHQFPNYSSELNVNALLLGDSALYLCASYMRTSPYQETQYFGPGTRLLVL.